The T cell receptor (beta chain) described here comes from a study of OX40 agonist ivuxolimab in advanced cancers. Using immunoSEQ multiplex PCR, the repertoire was profiled, and TCRdb retains in-frame clones only, with some absent. The sample lists approximately 49,000 clones, approximately 84% seen once, with 1% to 1.3% in the top ten. The clonotype comes from an adult with an advanced solid tumor such as melanoma, head and neck, liver or kidney cancer. The sequencing here drew on CD4+ or CD8+ T cells sorted from blood, taken in a trial of the OX40 agonist ivuxolimab.

The chain's CDR3 is CAISERDRVNTEAFF. For the CDR3, the DNA is TGTGCCATCAGTGAGCGGGACAGGGTGAACACTGAAGCTTTCTTT. V usage is TRBV10-3 and J usage is TRBJ1-1; 9 bases line up with TRBD1. Looked up from germline, CDR1 is ENHRY and CDR2 is SYGVKD. CDR3 size: 15 residues. With V trimmed by 2 bases and J by 0 bases, 1 base remained unmatched.